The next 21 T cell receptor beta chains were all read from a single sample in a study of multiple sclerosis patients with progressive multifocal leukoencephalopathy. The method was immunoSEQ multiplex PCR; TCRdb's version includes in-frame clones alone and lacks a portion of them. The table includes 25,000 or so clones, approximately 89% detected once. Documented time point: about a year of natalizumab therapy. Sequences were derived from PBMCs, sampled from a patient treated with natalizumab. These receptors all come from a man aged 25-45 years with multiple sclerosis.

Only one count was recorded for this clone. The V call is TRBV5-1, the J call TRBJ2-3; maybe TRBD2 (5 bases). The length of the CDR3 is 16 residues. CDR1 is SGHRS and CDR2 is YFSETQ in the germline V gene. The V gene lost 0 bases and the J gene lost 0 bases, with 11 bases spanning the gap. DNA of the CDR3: TGCGCCAGCAGCTTGGAAGTGACGGGGAGCACAGATACGCAGTATTTT. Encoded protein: CASSLEVTGSTDTQYF.

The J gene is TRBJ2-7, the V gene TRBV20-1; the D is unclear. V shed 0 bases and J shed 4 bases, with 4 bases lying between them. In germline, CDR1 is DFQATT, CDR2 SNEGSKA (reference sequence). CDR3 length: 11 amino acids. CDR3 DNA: TGCAGTGCTAGAGACAAATACGAGCAGTACGTC. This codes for CSARDKYEQYV.

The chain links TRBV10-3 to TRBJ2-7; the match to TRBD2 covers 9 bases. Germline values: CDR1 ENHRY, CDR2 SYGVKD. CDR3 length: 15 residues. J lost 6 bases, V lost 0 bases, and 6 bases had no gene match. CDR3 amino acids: CAISESAGGPAEQYF. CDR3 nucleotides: TGTGCCATCAGTGAGTCTGCGGGAGGGCCAGCCGAGCAGTACTTC.

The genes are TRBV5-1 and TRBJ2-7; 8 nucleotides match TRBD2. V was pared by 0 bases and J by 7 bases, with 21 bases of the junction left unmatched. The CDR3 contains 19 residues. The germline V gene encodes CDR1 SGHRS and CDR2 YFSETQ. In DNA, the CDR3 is TGCGCCAGCAGCTTGGGGCTGGGTCTAGCGGGCATCCCCTCTACGGAGCAGTACTTC. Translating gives CASSLGLGLAGIPSTEQYF.

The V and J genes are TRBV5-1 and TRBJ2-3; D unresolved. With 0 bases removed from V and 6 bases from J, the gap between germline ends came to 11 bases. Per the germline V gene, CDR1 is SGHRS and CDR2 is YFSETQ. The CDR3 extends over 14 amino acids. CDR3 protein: CASSLGRYDDTQYF. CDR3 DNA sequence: TGCGCCAGCAGCTTGGGTCGCTATGATGATACGCAGTATTTT.

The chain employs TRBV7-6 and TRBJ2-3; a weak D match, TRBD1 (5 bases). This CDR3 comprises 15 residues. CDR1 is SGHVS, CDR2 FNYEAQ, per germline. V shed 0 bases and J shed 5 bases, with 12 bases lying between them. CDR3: CASSLAAQGLDTQYF. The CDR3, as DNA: TGTGCCAGCAGCTTAGCGGCTCAGGGTTTAGATACGCAGTATTTT.

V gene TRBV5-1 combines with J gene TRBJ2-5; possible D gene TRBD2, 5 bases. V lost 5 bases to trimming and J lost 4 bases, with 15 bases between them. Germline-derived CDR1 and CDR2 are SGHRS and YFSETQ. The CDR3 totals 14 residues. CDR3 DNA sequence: TGCGCCAGCAGGTATAAGGCTAGCCCAGAGACCCAGTACTTC. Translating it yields CASRYKASPETQYF. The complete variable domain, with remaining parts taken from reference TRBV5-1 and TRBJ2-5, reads KAGVTQTPRYLIKTRGQQVTLSCSPISGHRSVSWYQQTPGQGLQFLFEYFSETQRNKGNFPGRFSGRQFSNSRSEMNVSTLELGDSALYLCASRYKASPETQYFGPGTRLLVL.

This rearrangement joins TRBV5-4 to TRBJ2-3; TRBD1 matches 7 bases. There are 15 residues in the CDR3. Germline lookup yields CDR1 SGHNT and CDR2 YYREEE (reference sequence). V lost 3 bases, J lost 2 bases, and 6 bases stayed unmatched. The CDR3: CASSSQTGPTDTQYF. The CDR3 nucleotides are TGTGCCAGCAGCTCCCAGACAGGGCCCACAGATACGCAGTATTTT.

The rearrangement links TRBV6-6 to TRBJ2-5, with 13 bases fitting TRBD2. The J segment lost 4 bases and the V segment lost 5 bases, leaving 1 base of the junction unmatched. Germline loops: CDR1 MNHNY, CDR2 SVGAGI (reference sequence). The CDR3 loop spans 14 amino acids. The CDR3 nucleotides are TGTGCCAGCAGTCGACTAGCGGGAGGAGAGACCCAGTACTTC. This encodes CASSRLAGGETQYF.

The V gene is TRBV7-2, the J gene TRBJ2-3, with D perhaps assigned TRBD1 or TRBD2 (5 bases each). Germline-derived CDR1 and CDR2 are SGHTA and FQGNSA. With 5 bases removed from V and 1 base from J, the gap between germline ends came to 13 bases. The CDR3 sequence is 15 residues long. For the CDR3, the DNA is TGTGCCAGCAGCCCGGGGACCATCCGCACAGATACGCAGTATTTT. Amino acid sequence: CASSPGTIRTDTQYF.

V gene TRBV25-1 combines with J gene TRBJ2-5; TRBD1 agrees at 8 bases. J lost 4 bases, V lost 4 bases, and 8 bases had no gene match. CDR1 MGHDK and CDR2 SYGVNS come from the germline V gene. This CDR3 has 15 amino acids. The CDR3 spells CASSGAGGVGETQYF. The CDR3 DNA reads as TGTGCCAGCAGTGGGGCAGGGGGCGTAGGAGAGACCCAGTACTTC.

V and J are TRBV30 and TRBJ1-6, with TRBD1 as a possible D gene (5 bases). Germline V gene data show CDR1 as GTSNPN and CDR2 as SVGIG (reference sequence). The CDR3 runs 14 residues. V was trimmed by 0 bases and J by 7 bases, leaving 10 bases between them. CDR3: CAWSVGAENSPLHF. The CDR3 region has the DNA TGTGCCTGGAGTGTAGGGGCAGAAAATTCACCCCTCCACTTT.

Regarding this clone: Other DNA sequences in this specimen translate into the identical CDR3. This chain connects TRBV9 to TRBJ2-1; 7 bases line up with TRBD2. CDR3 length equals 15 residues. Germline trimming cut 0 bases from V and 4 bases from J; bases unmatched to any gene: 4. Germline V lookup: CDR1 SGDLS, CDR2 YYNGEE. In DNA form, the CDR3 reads TGTGCCAGCAGCGTAGGTCTAGCGGAATACAATGAGCAGTTCTTC. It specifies CASSVGLAEYNEQFF.

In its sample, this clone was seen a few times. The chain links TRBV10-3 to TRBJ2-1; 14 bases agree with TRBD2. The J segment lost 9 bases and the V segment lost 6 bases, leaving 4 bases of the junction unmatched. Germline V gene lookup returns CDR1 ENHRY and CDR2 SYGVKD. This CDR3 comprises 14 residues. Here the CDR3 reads CAIRWTSGRTEQFF. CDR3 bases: TGTGCCATCAGATGGACTAGCGGGAGGACTGAGCAGTTCTTC.

CDR3 sequence (DNA): TGCGCCAGCAGCCAAGAATTCCGTTTGGATGAAAAACTGTTTTTT. Its translation is CASSQEFRLDEKLFF. This chain connects TRBV4-3 to TRBJ1-4, with unresolved D. Trimming shortened V by 0 bases and J by 6 bases, and 11 bases separated the two germline ends. In germline, CDR1 is LGHNA, CDR2 YSLEER. The CDR3 sequence is 15 residues long.

The CDR3 loop is CASSHQGIGEKLFF. CDR3 nucleotide sequence: TGCGCCAGCAGCCACCAGGGTATTGGGGAAAAACTGTTTTTT. The chain couples TRBV4-1 to TRBJ1-4; D possibly corresponds to TRBD1 (5 bases). V lost 3 bases and J lost 8, with 13 bases in between. Per the germline V gene, CDR1 is MGHRA and CDR2 is YSYEKL. The CDR3 extends over 14 amino acids.

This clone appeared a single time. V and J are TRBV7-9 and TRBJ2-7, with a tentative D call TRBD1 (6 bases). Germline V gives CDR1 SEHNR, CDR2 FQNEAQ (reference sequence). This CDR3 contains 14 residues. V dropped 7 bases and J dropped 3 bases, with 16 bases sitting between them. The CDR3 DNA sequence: TGTGCCAGCACCTCCGGCAGGGGAGACTACGAGCAGTACTTC. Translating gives CASTSGRGDYEQYF.

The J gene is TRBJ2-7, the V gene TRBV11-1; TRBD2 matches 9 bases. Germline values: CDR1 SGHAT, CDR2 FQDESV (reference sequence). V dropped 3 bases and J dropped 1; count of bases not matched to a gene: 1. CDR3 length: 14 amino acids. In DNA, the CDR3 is TGTGCCAGCAGCTTTAGCGGGGGATCCTACGAGCAGTACTTC. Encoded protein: CASSFSGGSYEQYF. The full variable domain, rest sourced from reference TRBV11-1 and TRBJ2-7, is EAEVAQSPRYKITEKSQAVAFWCDPISGHATLYWYRQILGQGPELLVQFQDESVVDDSQLPKDRFSAERLKGVDSTLKIQPAELGDSAMYLCASSFSGGSYEQYFGPGTRLTVT.

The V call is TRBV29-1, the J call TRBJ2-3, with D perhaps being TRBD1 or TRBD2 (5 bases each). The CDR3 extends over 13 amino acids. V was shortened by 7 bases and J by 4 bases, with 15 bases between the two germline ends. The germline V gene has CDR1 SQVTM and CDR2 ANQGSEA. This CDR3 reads CSAAGTPADTQYF. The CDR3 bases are TGCAGCGCCGCCGGGACCCCGGCAGATACGCAGTATTTT.

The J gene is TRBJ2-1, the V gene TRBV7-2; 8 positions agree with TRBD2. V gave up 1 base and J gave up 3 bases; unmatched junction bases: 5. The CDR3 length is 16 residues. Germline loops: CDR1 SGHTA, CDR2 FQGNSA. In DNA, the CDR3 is TGTGCCAGCAGCTTAGGGAGCGGGAGAAGCTACAATGAGCAGTTCTTC. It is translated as CASSLGSGRSYNEQFF.

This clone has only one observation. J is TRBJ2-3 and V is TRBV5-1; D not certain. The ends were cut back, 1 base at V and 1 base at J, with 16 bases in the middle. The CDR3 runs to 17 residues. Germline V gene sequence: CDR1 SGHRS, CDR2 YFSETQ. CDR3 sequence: CASSLNPPSRGTDTQYF. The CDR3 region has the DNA TGCGCCAGCAGCTTGAACCCCCCCAGCCGGGGCACAGATACGCAGTATTTT.